These 11 T cell receptor beta chains came from one sample sequenced in a study of beta chain features in type 1 diabetes. Reverse transcribing all isolated RNA meant expressed TCRB transcripts were sequenced. TCRdb's copy holds only in-frame clones and misses some; the assay was immunoSEQ multiplex PCR. In the table there are over 300,000 clones, roughly 8% of which are singletons. The sequencing sample was made of central memory CD4+ T cells from blood. The receptors shown here come from a woman under 30 in good health.

The CDR3 DNA reads TGTGCCAGCAGTGTGAGCCCCACCGAAAAACTGTTTTTT. This codes for CASSVSPTEKLFF. The gene calls are TRBV2 and TRBJ1-4, with D unresolved. The CDR3 sequence is 13 residues long. The V gene's germline CDR1 is SNHLY and CDR2 FYNNEI. The ends were cut back, 4 bases at V and 8 bases at J, with 11 bases in the middle. Full variable domain (rest looked up from reference TRBV2 and TRBJ1-4): EPEVTQTPSHQVTQMGQEVILRCVPISNHLYFYWYRQILGQKVEFLVSFYNNEISEKSEIFDDQFSVERPDGSNFTLKIRSTKLEDSAMYFCASSVSPTEKLFFGSGTQLSVL.

The CDR3 loop reads CASSFTDLNTQYF. The CDR3, as DNA: TGTGCCAGCAGCTTTACGGACCTCAATACGCAGTATTTT. The V and J genes are TRBV11-2 and TRBJ2-3; D remains ambiguous. V lost 3 bases to trimming and J lost 7 bases, with 11 bases between them. The germline V gene encodes CDR1 SGHAT and CDR2 FQNNGV. The CDR3 covers 13 residues. The variable domain in full, with the rest retrieved from reference TRBV11-2 and TRBJ2-3, is EAGVAQSPRYKIIEKRQSVAFWCNPISGHATLYWYQQILGQGPKLLIQFQNNGVVDDSQLPKDRFSAERLKGVDSTLKIQPAKLEDSAVYLCASSFTDLNTQYFGPGTRLTVL.

This clone was seen only a few times. This chain joins TRBV5-1 and TRBJ2-5; D remains ambiguous. Germline V CDR1 and CDR2: SGHRS, YFSETQ. Trimming shortened V by 1 base and J by 5 bases, and 12 bases separated the two germline ends. The CDR3 spans 14 residues. The CDR3 sequence is CASSLRSVGETQYF. The CDR3, as DNA: TGCGCCAGCAGCTTGCGGAGCGTGGGGGAGACCCAGTACTTC.

This clone was observed a few times. This sequence joins TRBV5-1 and TRBJ2-4; D not certain. The CDR3 runs to 15 residues. The V gene's germline CDR1 is SGHRS and CDR2 YFSETQ. Trimming took 4 bases from V and 0 from J, leaving 11 bases between them. CDR3 DNA sequence: TGCGCCAGCAGCCCACTCGATCTAGCCAAAAACATTCAGTACTTC. Translation gives CASSPLDLAKNIQYF.

This clone was seen only a few times. The chain links TRBV4-2 to TRBJ2-5; D is undetermined. This CDR3 is built from 14 residues. CDR1 and CDR2 from the germline V gene are LGHNA and YNFKEQ. The V gene lost 0 bases and the J gene lost 5 bases, with 10 bases spanning the gap. CDR3 nucleotide sequence: TGTGCCAGCAGCCAAGAATTCTATCAGGAGACCCAGTACTTC. It yields the protein CASSQEFYQETQYF.

This clone showed up many times. The chain combines TRBV28 with TRBJ2-1, with D maybe TRBD2 (6 bases). The V end was cut by 4 bases, the J end by 4 bases, with 20 bases between. CDR1 and CDR2 from the germline V gene are MDHEN and SYDVKM. This CDR3 comprises 17 residues. CDR3 sequence: CASSSLGLALTYNEQFF. DNA of the CDR3: TGTGCCAGCAGTTCCTTAGGCCTAGCGTTGACTTACAATGAGCAGTTCTTC.

The sample holds a few counts of this clone. Here the CDR3 reads CASSLAGRSSYEQYF. The CDR3 DNA sequence: TGCGCCAGCAGCTTGGCTGGCAGGTCAAGCTACGAGCAGTACTTC. V and J are TRBV5-1 and TRBJ2-7; D gene ambiguous. Germline V gene sequence: CDR1 SGHRS, CDR2 YFSETQ. V was clipped by 0 bases and J by 3 bases, with 13 bases between them. This CDR3 has 15 residues.

V is TRBV2 and J is TRBJ2-1, with D perhaps matching TRBD2 (5 bases). Between the trimmed V and J ends, which lost 9 bases and 5 bases, there was a span of 14 bases. The germline CDR1 and CDR2 sequences are SNHLY and FYNNEI. The CDR3 totals 13 residues. The CDR3 coding sequence is TGTGCCAGTAGCACCGGAGGAAACAATGAGCAGTTCTTC. This encodes CASSTGGNNEQFF.

This clone was seen more than once but under ten times. The chain links TRBV9 to TRBJ2-3; 12 nucleotides align to TRBD2. This CDR3 contains 20 residues. Germline CDR1 and CDR2: SGDLS and YYNGEE. J lost 0 bases, V lost 2 bases, and 13 bases had no gene match. The CDR3 nucleotides are TGTGCCAGCAGCGTCGGGATGTCTAGCGGGAGGGCCCTCAGCACAGATACGCAGTATTTT. It codes for CASSVGMSSGRALSTDTQYF.

This clone occurred a few times. V is TRBV14 and J is TRBJ2-2; the D is unclear. Germline V gene lookup returns CDR1 SGHDN and CDR2 FVKESK. The V end was cut by 0 bases, the J end by 6 bases, with 8 bases between. This CDR3 comprises 14 residues. The CDR3 loop reads CASSQDYAAGELFF. The CDR3 DNA reads as TGTGCCAGCAGCCAAGATTACGCAGCCGGGGAGCTGTTTTTT. The variable domain in full, completed from reference TRBV14 and TRBJ2-2, reads EAGVTQFPSHSVIEKGQTVTLRCDPISGHDNLYWYRRVMGKEIKFLLHFVKESKQDESGMPNNRFLAERTGGTYSTLKVQPAELEDSGVYFCASSQDYAAGELFFGEGSRLTVL.

The chain is built from TRBV6-4 and TRBJ1-1; tentative D call: TRBD1 (5 bases). CDR1 is MRHNA, CDR2 SNTAGT, per germline. This CDR3 is built from 15 residues. The CDR3 DNA sequence: TGTCCCCATGGTCTCTACGGGGGTTTTAGGACTGAAGCTTTCTTT. It translates to CPHGLYGGFRTEAFF.